These T cell receptor beta chains were read from a single sample in a study of long-term antiretroviral therapy in people with HIV. Clones were read by immunoSEQ multiplex PCR, and TCRdb kept only the in-frame ones, dropping some. This sample has about 21,000 clones; roughly 84% occur once, and the top ten carry around 4.6%. Sequences were derived from unsorted PBMCs, sampled 1.3 years after starting antiretroviral therapy. Receptors were obtained from a man between 60 and 75 years old with HIV. Both conserved end residues are part of each CDR3. The D gene is left open where the match is weak. Some rows have no size entry. The others give once, few or many, or a class for an expanded clone.

v_gene	abundance	j_gene	d_gene	len	CDR3nt	CDR3aa
TRBV29-1	.	TRBJ2-3	.	14	TGCAGCGGGACAGTAGTCGCTAGCACAGATACGCAGTATTTT	CSGTVVASTDTQYF
TRBV11-3	.	TRBJ2-1	.	14	TGTGCCAGCAGCTTAGAGGGATACGGCAATGAGCAGTTCTTC	CASSLEGYGNEQFF
TRBV7-2	.	TRBJ2-7	.	16	TGTGCCAGCAGCTTTGTGGTCGGGTCGACCGCTTACGAGCAGTACTTC	CASSFVVGSTAYEQYF
TRBV5-1	.	TRBJ2-3	.	15	TGCGCCAGCAGCTTGACTGCGGGGATCGGAGATACGCAGTATTTT	CASSLTAGIGDTQYF
TRBV6-5	.	TRBJ2-7	TRBD1	13	TGTGCCAGCAGTTACTCGGGACAGTACGAGCAGTACTTC	CASSYSGQYEQYF
TRBV7-2	.	TRBJ2-7	.	15	TGTGCCAGCAGCTTAGGCGTTGCCTTCTCCTACGAGCAGTACTTC	CASSLGVAFSYEQYF
TRBV11-2	.	TRBJ1-4	TRBD1	15	TGTGCCAGCAGCCCAGGGACAGTCCCCCTCGAAAAACTGTTTTTT	CASSPGTVPLEKLFF
TRBV10-3	.	TRBJ1-1	TRBD1	16	TGTGCCATCAGTGAGTCCAAAACAGGGGTAAACACTGAAGCTTTCTTT	CAISESKTGVNTEAFF
TRBV5-6	.	TRBJ2-7	TRBD1	15	TGTGCCAGCAGCTTCGTTGGGACAGGGAGTCGAGAGCAGTACTTC	CASSFVGTGSREQYF
TRBV5-4	.	TRBJ2-7	.	14	TGTGCCAGCAGCCTAGGGGGTCAGGCCTACGAGCAGTACTTC	CASSLGGQAYEQYF
TRBV28	.	TRBJ2-7	.	11	TGTGCCAGCGGCACCATGTACGAGCAGTACTTC	CASGTMYEQYF
TRBV6-6	.	TRBJ1-2	TRBD1	14	TGTGCCAGCAGTCATCGGACAGGGACCTATGGCTACACCTTC	CASSHRTGTYGYTF
TRBV29-1	.	TRBJ2-1	.	14	TGCAGCGTTGTATCCGGGGATACCTACAATGAGCAGTTCTTC	CSVVSGDTYNEQFF
TRBV30	.	TRBJ2-3	TRBD2	16	TGTGCCGCCGAGGGACTAGCGGGGCTTAGCACAGATACGCAGTATTTT	CAAEGLAGLSTDTQYF
TRBV6-1	.	TRBJ2-3	TRBD1	15	TGTGCCAGCAACCTAAGGGGGCAGAACACAGATACGCAGTATTTT	CASNLRGQNTDTQYF
TRBV4-1	.	TRBJ1-1	.	15	TGCGCCAGCAGCAGGAGCTTATCTTGGAGTGCTGAAGCTTTCTTT	CASSRSLSWSAEAFF
TRBV5-1	.	TRBJ2-3	.	14	TGCGCCAGCAGCTTGGGGGATTACTCAGATACGCAGTATTTT	CASSLGDYSDTQYF
TRBV28	.	TRBJ1-1	TRBD1	13	TGTGCCAGCAGTTTAGGCCGGGACAGTGAAGCTTTCTTT	CASSLGRDSEAFF
TRBV25-1	.	TRBJ2-7	TRBD2	16	TGTGCCAGCAGTGAGGGACTAGCGGGAACTTCCGACGAGCAGTACTTC	CASSEGLAGTSDEQYF
TRBV13	once	TRBJ2-7	.	15	TGTGCCAGCAGCTTAGGGTGGCCGAGCTCCTACGAGCAGTACTTC	CASSLGWPSSYEQYF
TRBV7-9	.	TRBJ2-5	TRBD2	14	TGTGCCAGCAGCCTAGCGGGAGGCCAAGAGACCCAGTACTTC	CASSLAGGQETQYF
TRBV29-1	.	TRBJ1-1	.	14	TGCAGCTCTAAGAGAGGGGCCCCGAACACTGAAGCTTTCTTT	CSSKRGAPNTEAFF
TRBV29-1	.	TRBJ1-4	TRBD1	14	TGCAGCGTTGAAGCCGGGACAGGGTATGAAAAACTGTTTTTT	CSVEAGTGYEKLFF
TRBV7-8	once	TRBJ2-2	TRBD2	16	TGTGCCAGCAGTAAAGGACTAGCGGTGAACACCGGGGAGCTGTTTTTT	CASSKGLAVNTGELFF
TRBV7-3	.	TRBJ2-3	TRBD2	18	TGTGCCAGCAGCTTTGGACTAGCGGGGGGGCTGAGTACAGATACGCAGTATTTT	CASSFGLAGGLSTDTQYF
TRBV2	.	TRBJ2-6	.	15	TGTGCCAGCAGCGGGGAGCTTGCTGGGGCCAACGTCCTGACTTTC	CASSGELAGANVLTF
TRBV5-4	.	TRBJ1-2	.	14	TGTGCCAGCAGCAAGGACGCTGAAAGGTTTGGCTACACCTTC	CASSKDAERFGYTF
TRBV7-9	.	TRBJ2-3	.	14	TGTGCCAGCAGCCTGCAGGGGGGCTCGGATACGCAGTATTTT	CASSLQGGSDTQYF
TRBV11-2	.	TRBJ2-7	.	13	TGTGCCAGCAGCCTGATAGATTACTACGAGCAGTACTTC	CASSLIDYYEQYF
TRBV30	few	TRBJ1-6	.	13	TGTGCCTGGAGTTTTCAGGGTAATTCACCCCTCCACTTT	CAWSFQGNSPLHF
TRBV6-5	.	TRBJ2-1	.	15	TGTGCCAGCGGGATAGGACTCAACTCCTACAATGAGCAGTTCTTC	CASGIGLNSYNEQFF
TRBV5-5	.	TRBJ2-5	.	14	TGTGCCAGCAGCTTGGTAGTCTACCAAGAGACCCAGTACTTC	CASSLVVYQETQYF
TRBV5-1	.	TRBJ2-7	TRBD1	20	TGCGCCAGCAGCTTAAAACCGGGACAGGGGGTCAGGACGGGTTCCTACGAGCAGTACTTC	CASSLKPGQGVRTGSYEQYF
TRBV12-5	.	TRBJ1-1	.	17	TGTGCTAGTGGTTTGGACGTGAGCACGGGGATGAACACTGAAGCTTTCTTT	CASGLDVSTGMNTEAFF
TRBV9	few	TRBJ2-7	TRBD2	15	TGTGCCAGCAGTCCCTTAGCTAGCGGAGATTACGAGCAGTACTTC	CASSPLASGDYEQYF
TRBV6-5	.	TRBJ2-2	.	16	TGTGCCAGCAGTTACTTAGTAGCGGAGAACACCGGGGAGCTGTTTTTT	CASSYLVAENTGELFF
TRBV25-1	.	TRBJ2-5	TRBD1	13	TGTGCCAGCAGTGAGGCAGGGGGAGAGACCCAGTACTTC	CASSEAGGETQYF
TRBV9	.	TRBJ1-2	TRBD1	16	TGTGCCAGCAGCGCGCTGGGACAGGGAAGAAACTATGGCTACACCTTC	CASSALGQGRNYGYTF
TRBV7-3	.	TRBJ1-1	.	14	TGTGCCAGCAGCTATACGCATGAAGTCACTGAAGCTTTCTTT	CASSYTHEVTEAFF
TRBV25-1	.	TRBJ1-2	TRBD1	18	TGTGCCACCTATTCTGACAGGGGCGACCCCATTTTTAACTATGGCTACACCTTC	CATYSDRGDPIFNYGYTF
TRBV6-5	.	TRBJ1-5	.	13	TGTGCCAGCAGTTACTCGATTGATCAGCCCCAGCATTTT	CASSYSIDQPQHF
TRBV6-6	once	TRBJ2-7	.	11	TGTGCCAGCAGGGGGGGCTACGAGCAGTACTTC	CASRGGYEQYF
TRBV5-5	.	TRBJ2-3	.	13	TGTGCCAGCGAAGTAGGGGGGGCGGATACGCAGTATTTT	CASEVGGADTQYF
TRBV2	.	TRBJ1-1	.	13	TGTGCCAGCAGTCGGGGCCTGAACACTGAAGCTTTCTTT	CASSRGLNTEAFF
TRBV18	.	TRBJ1-1	.	16	TGTGCCAGCTCACCACTCCTGATGGGCCCGAACACTGAAGCTTTCTTT	CASSPLLMGPNTEAFF
TRBV10-1	few	TRBJ1-2	.	8	TGCGCCGTCGAGGGCTACACCTTC	CAVEGYTF
TRBV6-5	.	TRBJ2-7	TRBD1	14	TGTGCCAGCAGTCTCCATGACAGGGGGCACGAGCAGTACTTC	CASSLHDRGHEQYF
TRBV7-6	.	TRBJ2-1	.	15	TGTGCCAGCAGCTTAGTTGGCGGGTCCTACAATGAGCAGTTCTTC	CASSLVGGSYNEQFF
TRBV21-1	.	TRBJ1-3	.	15	TGTGCCAGCGGCAAACCGACAGGCTCAGGAAACACCATATATTTT	CASGKPTGSGNTIYF
TRBV11-2	.	TRBJ2-1	TRBD2	16	TGTGCCAGCAGTCTAGCGGGAGGGCCGGCCTACAATGAGCAGTTCTTC	CASSLAGGPAYNEQFF
TRBV30	.	TRBJ2-5	TRBD1	15	TGTGCCTGGAGTGTGACCGGGACAGGGGGGGAGACCCAGTACTTC	CAWSVTGTGGETQYF
TRBV27	.	TRBJ2-5	.	14	TGTGCCAGCAGTTTCAAGGACACGGGAAGGACCCAGTACTTC	CASSFKDTGRTQYF
TRBV7-2	.	TRBJ1-4	.	13	TGTGCCACCTCGAAAGGAGGGCTTGAAAAACTGTTTTTT	CATSKGGLEKLFF
TRBV2	.	TRBJ2-3	TRBD2	16	TGTGCCACGTCCGGGACTAGCGGGAGCCGCACAGATACGCAGTATTTT	CATSGTSGSRTDTQYF
TRBV25-1	.	TRBJ1-1	.	13	TGTGCCAGTCGGGGGACCATGGGCACTGAAGCTTTCTTT	CASRGTMGTEAFF
TRBV2	.	TRBJ2-3	TRBD2	15	TGTGCCAGCAGTGAACTAGCGGGGGGCACAGATACGCAGTATTTT	CASSELAGGTDTQYF
TRBV7-9	.	TRBJ1-6	.	15	TGTGCCAGCAGCTTAAGGCCCGACACCAATTCACCCCTCCACTTT	CASSLRPDTNSPLHF
TRBV7-6	few	TRBJ1-6	.	16	TGTGCCAGCACCCTCACCGGGGGGAATAATAATTCACCCCTCCACTTT	CASTLTGGNNNSPLHF
TRBV5-4	.	TRBJ2-1	.	15	TGTGCCAGCAGCCCGGTCGGCCTCACCTACAATGAGCAGTTCTTC	CASSPVGLTYNEQFF
TRBV5-1	.	TRBJ2-3	.	15	TGCGCCAGCAGCGGTAACCCCGGGAGTTCCGATACGCAGTATTTT	CASSGNPGSSDTQYF